The 24 T cell receptor beta chains listed next were all sequenced from one sample in a study of cytomegalovirus exposure and HLA in healthy donors listed by TCRdb under 2017. Library construction relied on the immunoSEQ multiplex PCR assay. The multiplex PCR relied on a mix of 60 forward primers for TCR Vbeta segments and 13 reverse primers for TCR Jbeta segments. In its TCRdb copy, this immuneACCESS table keeps in-frame sequences only and misses some clones. Where compared with another copy, unresolved V genes explain less than half of these, and the others have no known cause. Here the sample has about 190,000 clones; less than 90% occur a single time. The ten most abundant clones make up 1.5% to 2% of the sample. Sequenced sample: PBMCs. These receptors were collected from a man in his fifties in good health and CMV-seronegative.

The chain has TRBV21-1 and TRBJ1-6; TRBD1 is the table's D call, not checked against the DNA. TRBV21-1 counts as a pseudogene. This CDR3 is 15 amino acids long. The CDR3 DNA follows: TGTGCCAGCAGCAAGAGGCCAGGGGAAAATTCACCCCTCCACTTT. Protein product: CASSKRPGENSPLHF.

The gene calls are TRBV28 and TRBJ2-3; TRBD2 matches 8 bases. The CDR3 consists of 16 residues. From germline, CDR1 is MDHEN and CDR2 SYDVKM. V was clipped by 7 bases and J by 4 bases; unmatched bases: 13. DNA of the CDR3: TGTGCCAGCACCCTCCGGGGGGGCGAAACCCCAGATACGCAGTATTTT. This codes for CASTLRGGETPDTQYF.

The CDR3 sequence is CASRDHPGITEAFF. CDR3 DNA sequence: TGCGCCAGCAGAGATCACCCAGGGATCACTGAAGCTTTCTTT. The rearrangement links TRBV5-1 to TRBJ1-1, with a weak D call TRBD1 (5 bases). V was clipped by 5 bases and J by 4 bases, with 15 bases between them. The V gene's germline CDR1 is SGHRS and CDR2 YFSETQ. This CDR3 contains 14 residues.

This sequence joins TRBV5-1 and TRBJ2-2, with 11 bases aligning to TRBD2. CDR3 size: 16 residues. J was trimmed by 2 bases and V by 3 bases; bases with no gene match: 3. Germline values: CDR1 SGHRS, CDR2 YFSETQ. The CDR3 DNA reads TGCGCCAGCAGCTGGGGACTAGCGGATAACACCGGGGAGCTGTTTTTT. The encoded protein is CASSWGLADNTGELFF.

The chain joins TRBV4-3 to TRBJ2-5; 7 nucleotides line up with TRBD1. CDR1 and CDR2 (germline): LGHNA, YSLEER. Trimming cost V 3 bases and J 5 bases; bases outside gene matches: 9. This CDR3 spans 15 amino acids. The DNA for the CDR3 is TGCGCCAGCAGCCAGTCTCAGGGGGTGTGGGAGACCCAGTACTTC. Protein sequence: CASSQSQGVWETQYF.

This clone has a single count. The genes are TRBV4-1 and TRBJ1-3; perhaps TRBD1 as D (5 bases). This CDR3 has 15 residues. V lost 4 bases, J lost 3 bases, and 13 bases lay in between. Germline lookup yields CDR1 MGHRA and CDR2 YSYEKL. In DNA, the CDR3 is TGCGCCAGCAGCCGGGGCCTTTACGGTGGAAACACCATATATTTT. Translated, it gives CASSRGLYGGNTIYF.

The chain carries TRBV4-2 and TRBJ1-6, with a weak D call TRBD1 (6 bases). The V end lost 3 bases, the J end lost 7 bases, and 13 bases lay between the germline ends. The CDR3 covers 15 residues. Per germline, CDR1 LGHNA and CDR2 YNFKEQ. Written as DNA, the CDR3 is TGTGCCAGCAGCCACGGACAGAATTCCAATTCACCCCTCCACTTT. This encodes CASSHGQNSNSPLHF.

The CDR3 coding sequence is TGCAGCGCAGGGGATGGCAAAAACATTCAGTACTTC. As protein: CSAGDGKNIQYF. The chain has TRBV29-1 and TRBJ2-4; D is perhaps TRBD1 (6 bases). The CDR3 runs 12 residues. V was clipped by 7 bases and J by 3 bases, with 10 bases between them. Per germline, CDR1 SQVTM and CDR2 ANQGSEA.

CDR3 residues: CASSEGVGLPYNEQFF. CDR3 DNA sequence: TGTGCCAGCAGTGAAGGAGTAGGACTCCCATACAATGAGCAGTTCTTC. The chain employs TRBV6-1 and TRBJ2-1, with a weak D call TRBD2 (5 bases). V lost 1 base, J lost 4 bases, and 14 bases lay in between. Germline V CDR1 and CDR2: MNHNS, SASEGT. The CDR3 contains 16 residues.

This clone was seen a handful of times. V and J are TRBV19 and TRBJ2-1; maybe TRBD1 (5 bases). The V gene lost 5 bases and the J gene lost 6 bases, with 11 bases spanning the gap. Germline assignment: CDR1 LNHDA and CDR2 SQIVND (reference sequence). There are 13 residues in the CDR3. Written as DNA, the CDR3 is TGTGCCAGTAGTGACAGCATCCCCAATGAGCAGTTCTTC. Protein product: CASSDSIPNEQFF.

The V and J genes are TRBV6-1 and TRBJ2-7, with 8 bases fitting TRBD1. This CDR3 spans 15 amino acids. The germline CDR1 and CDR2 sequences are MNHNS and SASEGT. Trimming at V came to 2 bases and at J to 2 bases, leaving 5 bases not matched to a gene. DNA for the CDR3: TGTGCCAGCAGTGAATTCGAGACAGGGGCCTACGAGCAGTACTTC. Translated, it gives CASSEFETGAYEQYF.

V gene TRBV6-5 combines with J gene TRBJ2-7; a weak D match, TRBD2 (5 bases). The ends were cut back, 0 bases at V and 3 bases at J, with 9 bases in the middle. This CDR3 is built from 14 residues. Germline lookup yields CDR1 MNHEY and CDR2 SVGAGI. The CDR3 loop reads CASSYSGRFYEQYF. The CDR3, as DNA: TGTGCCAGCAGTTACTCAGGGAGATTCTACGAGCAGTACTTC.

CDR3 protein: CAWSVTTGADTQYF. DNA for the CDR3: TGTGCCTGGAGTGTAACGACAGGGGCGGATACGCAGTATTTT. V usage is TRBV30 and J usage is TRBJ2-3, with 8 positions matching TRBD1. The germline gives CDR1 GTSNPN, CDR2 SVGIG (reference sequence). V dropped 0 bases and J dropped 6; count of bases not matched to a gene: 5. This CDR3 has 14 residues.

The chain carries TRBV18 and TRBJ1-1; D perhaps matches TRBD1 (6 bases). V was clipped by 2 bases and J by 1 base, with 20 bases between them. The length of the CDR3 is 18 residues. Germline V gene sequence: CDR1 KGHSH, CDR2 LQKENI. The CDR3 protein is CASSPTAKTGTKNTEAFF. CDR3 coding DNA: TGTGCCAGCTCACCAACGGCCAAAACAGGGACAAAGAACACTGAAGCTTTCTTT.

For the CDR3, the DNA is TGTGCCAGCAGTTTAGACATGAACACTGAAGCTTTCTTT. Translating it yields CASSLDMNTEAFF. The chain has TRBV28 and TRBJ1-1, with no clear D. Germline V gene data show CDR1 as MDHEN and CDR2 as SYDVKM. The CDR3 length is 13 residues. Trimming took 2 bases from V and 0 from J, leaving 4 bases between them.

The V and J genes are TRBV7-9 and TRBJ1-1, with TRBD1 matching over 9 bases. This CDR3 region has 13 residues. The ends lost 7 bases at V and 6 bases at J; junction bases unmatched: 6. CDR1 and CDR2 (germline): SEHNR, FQNEAQ (reference sequence). DNA of the CDR3: TGTGCCAGCAAGGGGACAGGGACCTCTGAAGCTTTCTTT. Translation: CASKGTGTSEAFF.

The chain links TRBV5-1 to TRBJ2-5; tentative D call: TRBD1 (5 bases). Germline loops: CDR1 SGHRS, CDR2 YFSETQ. The CDR3 has 16 residues. V was trimmed by 0 bases and J by 0 bases, leaving 12 bases between them. The CDR3 sequence: CASSLGTGRDQETQYF. CDR3 in DNA: TGCGCCAGCAGCTTGGGTACGGGCAGGGACCAAGAGACCCAGTACTTC.

J is TRBJ1-1 and V is TRBV29-1, with D maybe TRBD1 (5 bases). Germline-derived CDR1 and CDR2 are SQVTM and ANQGSEA. This CDR3 region has 14 residues. V lost 3 bases, J lost 1 base, and 12 bases lay in between. The CDR3 spells CSVEDPGRNTEAFF. Here the CDR3 DNA reads TGCAGCGTTGAGGACCCAGGGCGGAACACTGAAGCTTTCTTT.

The rearrangement joins TRBV9 to TRBJ1-1, with 7 positions matching TRBD1. The CDR3 runs 14 residues. Germline V gene lookup returns CDR1 SGDLS and CDR2 YYNGEE. J lost 8 bases, V lost 5 bases, and 12 bases had no gene match. The CDR3 sequence is CASRSGQDRKEAFF. The DNA for the CDR3 is TGTGCCAGCAGGTCCGGACAGGATCGAAAAGAAGCTTTCTTT.

This clone has just one count. The chain couples TRBV2 to TRBJ2-7; TRBD1 matches at 7 bases. CDR3 size: 13 residues. V was clipped by 4 bases and J by 5 bases; unmatched bases: 5. Germline loops: CDR1 SNHLY, CDR2 FYNNEI. The CDR3 protein is CASSGGTVNEQYF. The CDR3 bases are TGTGCCAGCAGTGGTGGGACAGTAAACGAGCAGTACTTC.

The rearrangement joins TRBV7-2 to TRBJ1-1, with D possibly being TRBD1 (6 bases). Trimming pared 1 base from V and 5 bases from J, leaving 11 bases between. CDR3 length equals 14 residues. The germline gives CDR1 SGHTA, CDR2 FQGNSA. CDR3 nucleotides: TGTGCCAGCAGCTTAGGGGGAGGGGGGACTGAAGCTTTCTTT. Protein product: CASSLGGGGTEAFF.

This clone was seen more than once but under ten times. The V gene is TRBV2, the J gene TRBJ2-7; 10 bases match TRBD1. Germline CDR1 is SNHLY and CDR2 is FYNNEI. After removal of 7 bases from V and 0 bases from J, the junction contained 3 bases not matched to a gene. This CDR3 region has 14 residues. The CDR3 nucleotides read TGTGCCAGCAAGGGACAGGGGAGCTCCTACGAGCAGTACTTC. It translates to CASKGQGSSYEQYF.

CDR3 in amino acids: CASSPLGGGSSYEQYF. The CDR3 DNA is TGTGCCAGCTCACCGCTTGGCGGGGGAAGCTCCTACGAGCAGTACTTC. The gene calls are TRBV18 and TRBJ2-7; TRBD2 matches 7 bases. J lost 0 bases, V lost 3 bases, and 8 bases had no gene match. Germline assignment: CDR1 KGHSH and CDR2 LQKENI. This CDR3 contains 16 residues.

The chain links TRBV11-2 to TRBJ1-1, with D unresolved. Germline lookup yields CDR1 SGHAT and CDR2 FQNNGV. This CDR3 spans 12 amino acids. V shed 5 bases and J shed 8 bases, with 12 bases lying between them. CDR3 in DNA: TGTGCCAGCAGCCTCCCCGGAGGCGAAGCTTTCTTT. Protein product: CASSLPGGEAFF.